Listed below are T cell receptor beta chains from one sample, sequenced in a study of identical twins. A single record per CDR3 protein comes from TCRdb applying MiXCR to the 5' RACE reads. This table has about 900,000 distinct CDR3 sequences, around 12% appearing once. These sequences were also reported in another study, on yellow fever vaccine responses in identical twins.

Sequenced sample: PBMCs. These receptors were taken from a young woman in good health. CDR3s include the opening cysteine and the closing phenylalanine or tryptophan. D genes are given only for firm matches.

cdr3_length j_call d_call v_call cdr3_aa
15 TRBJ1-1 NA TRBV6-5 CASSYQGLLNTEAFF
18 TRBJ2-1 NA TRBV24-1 CATSAPPWEGGSYNEQFF
15 TRBJ1-2 NA TRBV6-2/TRBV6-3 CASSYIQSDPYGYTF
16 TRBJ2-6 NA TRBV9 CASSKRANSGANVLTF
16 TRBJ2-7 TRBD1 TRBV20-1 CSARDRDRQPPYEQYF
15 TRBJ1-2 TRBD1 TRBV4-2 CASSFGQEEGYGYTF
15 TRBJ2-6 NA TRBV7-9 CASSTSRSGANVLTF
17 TRBJ2-3 NA TRBV7-2 CASSPRTAKWGTDTQYF
13 TRBJ1-5 NA TRBV29-1 CSISVGNNQPQHF
14 TRBJ2-7 TRBD2 TRBV12-3/TRBV12-4 CASSFGGRPYEQYF
13 TRBJ2-1 NA TRBV7-2 CASSRDTYNEQFF
13 TRBJ2-1 NA TRBV29-1 CSAKRTSFGEQFF
14 TRBJ2-5 TRBD1 TRBV29-1 CSVGRQGFEETQYF
16 TRBJ2-2 NA TRBV7-2 CASSLAGGEITGELFF
16 TRBJ2-7 NA TRBV15 CATSRDSAVTSYEQYF
14 TRBJ2-3 NA TRBV13 CASSLGPRADTQYF
15 TRBJ1-1 NA TRBV9 CASSPLQDVGTEAFF
14 TRBJ2-7 TRBD1 TRBV27 CASRGDRAAYEQYF
16 TRBJ2-1 NA TRBV18 CASSPERARSSNEQFF
17 TRBJ2-3 TRBD2 TRBV12-3/TRBV12-4 CASSPRRRETSTDTQYF
14 TRBJ2-5 NA TRBV29-1 CSVAGGGPQETQYF
18 TRBJ2-1 TRBD2 TRBV10-3 CAISESGRGVAGFNEQFF
17 TRBJ2-5 NA TRBV21-1 CASSKRWTGRGRETQYF
12 TRBJ2-1 TRBD2 TRBV12-3/TRBV12-4 CASSTGLPEQFF
15 TRBJ2-1 TRBD2 TRBV29-1 CSVEWLAGVDNEQFF
15 TRBJ2-7 NA TRBV3-1 CASSQDMGFRYEQYF
13 TRBJ2-2 NA TRBV18 CASSPDLTGELFF
16 TRBJ2-3 NA TRBV12-3/TRBV12-4 CASTRRRLDGTDTQYF
15 TRBJ2-5 TRBD1 TRBV10-1 CASSEWQGAGETQYF
15 TRBJ2-3 NA TRBV4-2 CASSKSPGRVATQYF
11 TRBJ2-1 NA TRBV29-1 CSVETEREQFF
16 TRBJ1-4 TRBD1 TRBV7-9 CASSAGTGGTNEKLFF
15 TRBJ2-3 TRBD2 TRBV12-3/TRBV12-4 CASSFGTSGTDTQYF
14 TRBJ2-7 NA TRBV12-3/TRBV12-4 CASSPPPVGREQYF
16 TRBJ2-2 NA TRBV28 CASSFRDSRNTGELFF
15 TRBJ1-5 TRBD1 TRBV3-1 CASSQGTGGNQPQHF
12 TRBJ2-1 NA TRBV28 CASSSGQFEQFF
14 TRBJ1-5 NA TRBV7-2 CASSFGGFNQPQHF
16 TRBJ1-1 NA TRBV5-1 CASSHATGGVNTEAFF
15 TRBJ2-5 TRBD2 TRBV7-3 CASSLTGTSMETQYF
17 TRBJ2-1 TRBD2 TRBV20-1 CSARAGGPLSSYNEQFF
15 TRBJ2-1 NA TRBV11-2 CASSLASSSLNEQFF
16 TRBJ2-7 TRBD2 TRBV2 CASSEDRLAGIYEQYF
12 TRBJ1-1 NA TRBV29-1 CSGLTVNTEAFF
14 TRBJ2-5 NA TRBV13 CASSDAAGRETQYF
15 TRBJ2-7 TRBD1 TRBV6-1 CASSSVGTGGYEQYF
13 TRBJ1-2 NA TRBV5-1 CASSLAEVYGYTF
18 TRBJ2-3 NA TRBV5-1 CASSTIPGLKDGTDTQYF
15 TRBJ2-3 TRBD1 TRBV12-3/TRBV12-4 CASRARGQFTDTQYF
18 TRBJ2-6 NA TRBV9 CASSVGIYLPSGANVLTF
12 TRBJ1-1 NA TRBV12-3/TRBV12-4 CASRTGTTEAFF
18 TRBJ2-7 TRBD1 TRBV28 CASSPPGQGPRGAHEQYF
15 TRBJ2-1 NA TRBV19 CASSTSGTGINEQFF